The present TCR beta chain was sequenced within a study of cytomegalovirus exposure and HLA in healthy donors. Trimming removed 6 bases from V and 7 bases from J, with 9 bases in between. Per the germline V gene, CDR1 is SGHTA and CDR2 is FQGNSA. The CDR3 is 11 amino acids. Here immunoSEQ multiplex PCR was the method, and the copy in TCRdb shows in-frame clones only, minus some. The sample carries tens of thousands of clones, roughly 89% recorded once. The chain carries TRBV7-2 and TRBJ1-1, with D unclear. Sequencing was performed on PBMCs. The receptor was isolated from a woman under 30 in good health and CMV-seropositive. CDR3 coding DNA: TGTGCCAGCAGAATTACCAGTGAAGCTTTCTTT. Its protein product is CASRITSEAFF.